These 30 T cell receptor beta chains came from one sample sequenced in a study of blood T cell repertoires in COVID-19. Generated by immunoSEQ multiplex PCR, the TCRdb table keeps only in-frame clones and is missing some. The sample carries 350,000 to 450,000 clones, roughly nine tenths recorded once. The sample consisted of PBMCs or T cells enriched from blood (not recorded which). The receptors shown here come from a man aged 25 to 40 who had recovered from COVID-19.

The V and J genes are TRBV15 and TRBJ1-1, with 7 bases identical to TRBD1. Trimming took 5 bases from V and 2 from J; bases not matched to a gene: 5. The CDR3 has 14 residues. The germline CDR1 and CDR2 sequences are LNHNV and YYDKDF (reference sequence). The CDR3 spells CATSPDRVNTEAFF. In nucleotides, the CDR3 is TGTGCCACCAGCCCTGACAGGGTCAACACTGAAGCTTTCTTT.

The rearrangement links TRBV28 to TRBJ2-6, with D tentatively TRBD1 (5 bases). The CDR3 covers 18 residues. Trimming took off 1 base at V and 0 bases at J, with 13 bases between the two ends. Germline V gives CDR1 MDHEN, CDR2 SYDVKM. This CDR3 is CASSLFGRGSSGANVLTF. CDR3 in DNA: TGTGCCAGCAGTTTATTCGGAAGGGGCAGCTCTGGGGCCAACGTCCTGACTTTC.

This chain uses TRBV7-9 with TRBJ2-5, with D perhaps TRBD1 (6 bases). This CDR3 contains 18 residues. Trimming removed 5 bases at V and 5 bases at J, with 27 bases between. Germline-derived CDR1 and CDR2 are SEHNR and FQNEAQ (reference sequence). The CDR3 region has the DNA TGTGCCAGCAGCCGAAAAGTGGAGAGAAACAGGGTTAACGAGACCCAGTACTTC. Translation gives CASSRKVERNRVNETQYF.

The J gene is TRBJ1-3, the V gene TRBV18; D is ambiguous. CDR3 size: 15 residues. Deletions cut 3 bases from V and 0 bases from J, with 9 bases between. Germline loops: CDR1 KGHSH, CDR2 LQKENI. CDR3 DNA sequence: TGTGCCAGCTCACCCGGAGAGACCTCTGGAAACACCATATATTTT. As protein: CASSPGETSGNTIYF.

This chain joins TRBV6-5 and TRBJ2-5; 7 nucleotides agree with TRBD2. With V trimmed by 0 bases and J by 3 bases, 7 bases remained unmatched. This CDR3 region has 16 residues. In germline, CDR1 is MNHEY, CDR2 SVGAGI. CDR3 in amino acids: CASSYSFGGGEETQYF. DNA of the CDR3: TGTGCCAGCAGTTACTCGTTTGGCGGGGGAGAAGAGACCCAGTACTTC.

The rearrangement links TRBV28 to TRBJ2-2, with D tentatively TRBD2 (5 bases). V was pared by 4 bases and J by 5 bases, with 14 bases between. The CDR3 spans 15 residues. Germline loops: CDR1 MDHEN, CDR2 SYDVKM. The CDR3 bases are TGTGCCAGCAGTTCCCCCGGGGTGGGAACCGGGGAGCTGTTTTTT. Translated, it gives CASSSPGVGTGELFF.

The chain has TRBV9 and TRBJ1-6; TRBD1 matches 7 bases. The CDR3 is 13 residues long. Trimming took 3 bases from V and 15 from J; bases not matched to a gene: 9. Germline V gene data show CDR1 as SGDLS and CDR2 as YYNGEE. The CDR3 here is CASSGDSQLHLHF. The DNA for the CDR3 is TGTGCCAGCAGCGGGGACAGTCAGCTTCACCTCCACTTT.

This chain connects TRBV11-3 to TRBJ2-1, with 9 bases that match TRBD1. The CDR3 is made up of 17 amino acids. Per the germline V gene, CDR1 is SGHNT and CDR2 is YENEEA. J lost 3 bases, V lost 0 bases, and 6 bases had no gene match. The CDR3 DNA reads as TGTGCCAGCAGCTTAGATAACGGACAGGGGCGCTACAATGAGCAGTTCTTC. Protein product: CASSLDNGQGRYNEQFF.

V is TRBV13 and J is TRBJ1-5; 9 bases line up with TRBD1. Trimming removed 7 bases from V and 2 bases from J; junction bases left unmatched: 6. The length of the CDR3 is 15 residues. Looked up from germline, CDR1 is PRHDT and CDR2 is FYEKMQ (reference sequence). In DNA form, the CDR3 reads TGTGCCAGCATGAGACAGGGGGGCGGCAATCAGCCCCAGCATTTT. Translating it yields CASMRQGGGNQPQHF.

The rearrangement uses TRBV28 and TRBJ2-2; D might be TRBD2 (6 bases). This CDR3 comprises 14 residues. CDR1 MDHEN and CDR2 SYDVKM come from the germline V gene. V was pared by 5 bases and J by 6 bases, with 13 bases between. The CDR3: CASSTGRPSGELFF. CDR3 coding DNA: TGTGCCAGCAGTACCGGGAGACCCTCCGGGGAGCTGTTTTTT.

This chain links TRBV7-9 with TRBJ2-7; the match to TRBD1 covers 8 bases. Germline loops: CDR1 SEHNR, CDR2 FQNEAQ (reference sequence). V was clipped by 5 bases and J by 3 bases; unmatched bases: 9. The CDR3 length is 15 residues. CDR3 residues: CASSLWTGQDYEQYF. CDR3 bases: TGTGCCAGCAGCCTGTGGACGGGACAGGACTACGAGCAGTACTTC.

This clone was counted a single time. Other DNA sequences from this sample encode an identical CDR3 as well. The rearrangement joins TRBV6-5 to TRBJ1-1; weak D call: TRBD1 (6 bases). The CDR3 spans 14 residues. CDR1 and CDR2 from the germline V gene are MNHEY and SVGAGI. The V end lost 2 bases, the J end lost 3 bases, and 10 bases lay between the germline ends. The CDR3 DNA is TGTGCCAGCAGTTACGGAGGGGGGGACACTGAAGCTTTCTTT. It yields the protein CASSYGGGDTEAFF.

The chain recombines TRBV3-1 (or the pseudogene TRBV3-2) with TRBJ2-6; the D is unclear. The germline gives CDR1 LGHDT, CDR2 YNNKEL (reference sequence). Trimming took 0 bases from V and 0 from J, leaving 3 bases between them. This CDR3 spans 15 amino acids. The CDR3 DNA sequence: TGTGCCAGCAGCCAAGACCACTCTGGGGCCAACGTCCTGACTTTC. Encoded protein: CASSQDHSGANVLTF.

The chain is built from TRBV10-3 and TRBJ2-7, with no clear D. Germline CDR1 and CDR2: ENHRY and SYGVKD. V lost 0 bases, J lost 2 bases, and 8 bases lay in between. This CDR3 spans 14 amino acids. The chain's CDR3 is CAISESGGTYEQYF. The CDR3 bases are TGTGCCATCAGTGAGTCAGGCGGAACCTACGAGCAGTACTTC.

Comments on this clone: This same CDR3 is encoded by further DNA sequences in the sample. The chain carries TRBV19 and TRBJ2-7; the D gene is possibly TRBD2 (6 bases). This CDR3 has 15 residues. Trimming cost V 1 base and J 2 bases, with 12 bases left between them. Germline V gene lookup returns CDR1 LNHDA and CDR2 SQIVND (reference sequence). Written as DNA, the CDR3 is TGTGCCAGTAGTATAGGAGGGACGGGGGCCTACGAGCAGTACTTC. Its protein is CASSIGGTGAYEQYF.

This chain links TRBV24-1 with TRBJ1-2; TRBD1 is a possible D gene (5 bases). The V gene's germline CDR1 is KGHDR and CDR2 SFDVKD. This CDR3 is 13 amino acids long. With 3 bases removed from V and 8 bases from J, the gap between germline ends came to 12 bases. The CDR3 loop is CATSDPLAGGYTF. CDR3 coding DNA: TGTGCCACCAGTGATCCGTTGGCAGGGGGCTACACCTTC.

The V call is TRBV9, the J call TRBJ2-3; a weak D match, TRBD2 (6 bases). Germline CDR1 SGDLS, CDR2 YYNGEE. CDR3 size: 16 residues. V was pared by 0 bases and J by 2 bases, with 13 bases between. CDR3 in amino acids: CASSVGSRRDTDTQYF. The CDR3 DNA is TGTGCCAGCAGCGTAGGGAGTCGGAGGGACACAGATACGCAGTATTTT.

This clone was seen a single time. This sequence joins TRBV30 and TRBJ2-2; 8 nucleotides agree with TRBD1. CDR3 length: 13 amino acids. The germline V gene has CDR1 GTSNPN and CDR2 SVGIG (reference sequence). V shed 5 bases, J shed 6 bases, and the junction held 5 bases outside the gene matches. The CDR3 DNA is TGTGCCTGGGGACAGGGAAGTGCCGGGGAGCTGTTTTTT. This gives the protein CAWGQGSAGELFF.

The chain combines TRBV6-5 with TRBJ1-5, with D perhaps matching TRBD1 (6 bases). CDR1 and CDR2 from the germline V gene are MNHEY and SVGAGI. CDR3 size: 15 residues. Trimming shortened V by 7 bases and J by 4 bases, and 17 bases separated the two germline ends. Here the CDR3 reads CASTPLGAGNQPQHF. The CDR3 DNA sequence: TGTGCCAGCACCCCTCTGGGGGCAGGGAATCAGCCCCAGCATTTT.

This clone was counted only a few times. V and J are TRBV7-9 and TRBJ1-5; D gene ambiguous. Trimming stripped 3 bases from V and 2 bases from J, with 8 bases between. Germline V CDR1 and CDR2: SEHNR, FQNEAQ (reference sequence). The CDR3 totals 14 residues. The CDR3 coding sequence is TGTGCCAGCAGCTTCGGAGAGGGCAATCAGCCCCAGCATTTT. Its translation is CASSFGEGNQPQHF.

J is TRBJ2-4 and V is TRBV28; D unclear. The CDR3 consists of 15 residues. Germline CDR1 MDHEN, CDR2 SYDVKM. Trimming cost V 8 bases and J 3 bases, with 17 bases left between them. Here the CDR3 reads CASSGSAGVKNIQYF. CDR3 coding DNA: TGTGCCAGCTCCGGGTCCGCCGGTGTCAAAAACATTCAGTACTTC.

V is TRBV7-9 and J is TRBJ1-3; 8 positions agree with TRBD1. Germline V lookup: CDR1 SEHNR, CDR2 FQNEAQ (reference sequence). Trimming took 2 bases from V and 9 from J; bases not matched to a gene: 6. This CDR3 comprises 14 residues. This CDR3 is CASSLPDRGGTIYF. The CDR3 DNA reads TGTGCCAGCAGCTTACCCGACAGGGGCGGCACCATATATTTT.

The rearrangement links TRBV20-1 to TRBJ2-3; the match to TRBD2 covers 8 bases. Germline lookup yields CDR1 DFQATT and CDR2 SNEGSKA (reference sequence). V lost 3 bases to trimming and J lost 2 bases; unmatched junction nucleotides: 7. CDR3 length: 15 residues. This CDR3 is CSASRLAGLTDTQYF. CDR3 nucleotides: TGCAGTGCTAGTCGGCTAGCGGGCCTCACAGATACGCAGTATTTT.

This clone has just a few counts. The gene calls are TRBV14 and TRBJ2-1, with 7 bases lining up with TRBD1. Germline V CDR1 and CDR2: SGHDN, FVKESK. V lost 5 bases, J lost 9 bases, and 10 bases stayed unmatched. The length of the CDR3 is 14 residues. This chain's CDR3 is CASSARQGGGEQFF. The CDR3 DNA sequence: TGTGCCAGCAGCGCCAGACAGGGTGGGGGTGAGCAGTTCTTC.

The V call is TRBV29-1, the J call TRBJ1-1; perhaps TRBD1 as D (5 bases). The germline V and J ends were trimmed by 8 bases and 0 bases, with 13 bases remaining between them. CDR1 SQVTM and CDR2 ANQGSEA come from the germline V gene. The CDR3 is 13 residues long. In DNA form, the CDR3 reads TGCAGCACCAAGACAGACATGAACACTGAAGCTTTCTTT. The encoded protein is CSTKTDMNTEAFF.

This clone was detected only a few times. This same CDR3 is encoded by further DNA sequences in the sample. The CDR3 DNA sequence: TGTGCCAGCAGCGTAGGACAGGGTTCCTACAATGAGCAGTTCTTC. Translation: CASSVGQGSYNEQFF. The rearrangement joins TRBV9 to TRBJ2-1; 7 positions match TRBD1. The germline CDR1 and CDR2 sequences are SGDLS and YYNGEE. V was pared by 0 bases and J by 1 base, with 1 base of the junction left unmatched. The CDR3 sequence is 15 residues long.

The chain employs TRBV12-3 or TRBV12-4 and TRBJ1-4; weak D call: TRBD1 (5 bases). This CDR3 spans 12 amino acids. V was cut by 3 bases and J by 12 bases, with 11 bases left in between. DNA of the CDR3: TGTGCCAGCAGTTTTAAGGGGAGGCAACTGTTTTTT. Amino acid sequence: CASSFKGRQLFF.

The V call is TRBV30, the J call TRBJ1-5; tentatively, D is TRBD1 (5 bases). Per germline, CDR1 GTSNPN and CDR2 SVGIG (reference sequence). The CDR3 length is 14 residues. V was trimmed by 2 bases and J by 4 bases, leaving 12 bases between them. CDR3 in DNA: TGTGCCTGGAGTACGTGGACATTAAATCAGCCCCAGCATTTT. As protein: CAWSTWTLNQPQHF. The full variable domain, with the rest looked up from reference TRBV30 and TRBJ1-5, is SQTIHQWPATLVQPVGSPLSLECTVEGTSNPNLYWYRQAAGRGLQLLFYSVGIGQISSEVPQNLSASRPQDRQFILSSKKLLLSDSGFYLCAWSTWTLNQPQHFGDGTRLSIL.

V and J are TRBV30 and TRBJ1-3, with D possibly TRBD1 on 6 matching bases. CDR1 is GTSNPN, CDR2 SVGIG, per germline (reference sequence). The CDR3 runs to 14 residues. The V end lost 3 bases, the J end lost 0 bases, and 9 bases lay between the germline ends. CDR3 coding DNA: TGTGCCTGGAGACAGACAGGCTCTGGAAACACCATATATTTT. Its protein product is CAWRQTGSGNTIYF.

The rearrangement uses TRBV7-9 and TRBJ2-7, with TRBD2 identical over 8 bases. Germline V gene sequence: CDR1 SEHNR, CDR2 FQNEAQ (reference sequence). The CDR3 is 17 residues long. Trimming cost V 0 bases and J 2 bases; bases outside gene matches: 9. This chain's CDR3 is CASSLALVSGTPYEQYF. The DNA of the CDR3 is TGTGCCAGCAGCTTAGCGCTAGTTAGCGGGACCCCCTACGAGCAGTACTTC.